This entry lists 26 T cell receptor beta chains sequenced from one sample in a study of cytomegalovirus exposure and HLA in healthy donors. PCR was performed using 60 Vbeta and 13 Jbeta primers. The repertoire was sequenced with immunoSEQ multiplex PCR; TCRdb's copy has only in-frame clones and lacks some. The sample has more than 85,000 clones, roughly three quarters seen once. Sequencing used PBMCs. The receptors here all came from a male donor in good health and CMV-seropositive.

This chain uses TRBV27 with TRBJ2-2, with D perhaps matching TRBD2 (6 bases). Germline-derived CDR1 and CDR2 are MNHEY and SMNVEV (reference sequence). This CDR3 spans 17 amino acids. V dropped 6 bases and J dropped 1 base, with 18 bases sitting between them. The CDR3 here is CASSRGRSALNTGELFF. CDR3 DNA: TGTGCCAGCAGCCGAGGGAGGTCAGCACTGAACACCGGGGAGCTGTTTTTT.

The V and J genes are TRBV23-1 and TRBJ2-7; TRBD1 agrees at 7 bases. TRBV23-1 is given ORF status, its function remaining uncertain. The junction had 9 bases not matched to a gene; V was cut back by 0 bases and J by 1 base. The CDR3 totals 17 residues. CDR3: CASSQSSRGQISYEQYF. Here the CDR3 DNA reads TGCGCCAGCAGTCAATCCTCTAGGGGACAGATATCCTACGAGCAGTACTTC.

The chain uses TRBV6-5 and TRBJ2-5; D possibly corresponds to TRBD2 (6 bases). V was shortened by 2 bases and J by 4 bases, with 8 bases between the two germline ends. CDR3 size: 13 residues. The germline gives CDR1 MNHEY, CDR2 SVGAGI. The CDR3 reads CASSYGGIETQYF. Here the CDR3 DNA reads TGTGCCAGCAGTTACGGAGGGATAGAGACCCAGTACTTC.

CDR3 sequence (DNA): TGTGCCAGCAGCTACGGTATGAACACTGAAGCTTTCTTT. Encoded protein: CASSYGMNTEAFF. V usage is TRBV7-9 and J usage is TRBJ1-1; D gene uncertain. Between the trimmed V and J ends, which lost 4 bases and 0 bases, there was a span of 6 bases. The CDR3 contains 13 residues. Germline assignment: CDR1 SEHNR and CDR2 FQNEAQ (reference sequence).

This chain joins TRBV9 and TRBJ2-3; D unclear. The CDR3 runs 14 residues. Trimming shortened V by 0 bases and J by 8 bases, and 13 bases separated the two germline ends. In germline, CDR1 is SGDLS, CDR2 YYNGEE. The DNA for the CDR3 is TGTGCCAGCAGCGTAGGTACCCTGCGGAGTACGCAGTATTTT. Protein sequence: CASSVGTLRSTQYF.

This clone was counted between two and nine times. This rearrangement joins TRBV29-1 to TRBJ2-3; TRBD2 matches 7 bases. Germline CDR1 and CDR2: SQVTM and ANQGSEA. The CDR3 contains 16 residues. J was trimmed by 5 bases and V by 4 bases; bases with no gene match: 15. The CDR3 loop reads CSVVSIRSGGGDTQYF. The CDR3, as DNA: TGCAGCGTTGTGTCTATACGTAGTGGGGGGGGAGATACGCAGTATTTT.

The chain uses TRBV19 and TRBJ2-2; D is uncertain. In germline, CDR1 is LNHDA, CDR2 SQIVND (reference sequence). V gave up 1 base and J gave up 4 bases, with 10 bases separating them. CDR3 size: 15 residues. CDR3 amino acids: CASSIAQSSTGELFF. CDR3 nucleotides: TGTGCCAGTAGTATAGCACAGAGCAGCACCGGGGAGCTGTTTTTT.

This sequence joins TRBV30 and TRBJ1-2; 7 bases are a match to TRBD1. CDR3 size: 13 residues. The germline V gene has CDR1 GTSNPN and CDR2 SVGIG (reference sequence). Trimming at V came to 8 bases and at J to 5 bases, leaving 11 bases not matched to a gene. In nucleotides, the CDR3 is TGTGCCGGCTTGGGAGACAGGGAGTATGGCTACACCTTC. Amino acid sequence: CAGLGDREYGYTF.

The chain is built from TRBV7-9 and TRBJ1-6, with D possibly being TRBD1 (5 bases). V was trimmed by 3 bases and J by 5 bases, leaving 8 bases between them. Germline V lookup: CDR1 SEHNR, CDR2 FQNEAQ (reference sequence). The CDR3 loop spans 14 amino acids. The CDR3 loop reads CASSLRGDNSPLHF. DNA for the CDR3: TGTGCCAGCAGCTTGCGGGGGGATAATTCACCCCTCCACTTT. The full variable domain, its missing parts supplied by reference TRBV7-9 and TRBJ1-6, is DTGVSQNPRHKITKRGQNVTFRCDPISEHNRLYWYRQTLGQGPEFLTYFQNEAQLEKSRLLSDRFSAERPKGSFSTLEIQRTEQGDSAMYLCASSLRGDNSPLHFGNGTRLTVT.

This clone turned up a few times. This chain joins TRBV19 and TRBJ1-1; D may be TRBD1 (5 bases). Germline V gene data show CDR1 as LNHDA and CDR2 as SQIVND (reference sequence). Trimming shortened V by 9 bases and J by 0 bases, and 11 bases separated the two germline ends. The CDR3 extends over 13 amino acids. The CDR3 bases are TGTGCCAGCAGCGGGACGGTGAACACTGAAGCTTTCTTT. This translates into CASSGTVNTEAFF.

This chain joins TRBV9 and TRBJ2-5; the match to TRBD1 covers 9 bases. V shed 0 bases and J 3 bases; nucleotides not matched to a gene: 3. Per germline, CDR1 SGDLS and CDR2 YYNGEE. The CDR3 has 15 residues. The CDR3 DNA reads TGTGCCAGCAGCGTAGAACGGACAGGGGAAGAGACCCAGTACTTC. Translated, it gives CASSVERTGEETQYF.

This chain uses TRBV18 with TRBJ1-1; no definite D call. V lost 3 bases, J lost 0 bases, and 11 bases lay in between. There are 15 residues in the CDR3. Germline assignment: CDR1 KGHSH and CDR2 LQKENI. DNA of the CDR3: TGTGCCAGCTCACCGAGGGAAACAATGAACACTGAAGCTTTCTTT. This codes for CASSPRETMNTEAFF.

J is TRBJ2-3 and V is TRBV23-1; 11 bases are a match to TRBD2. TRBV23-1 is labeled an ORF, and its function is uncertain. V was pared by 4 bases and J by 1 base, with 1 base of the junction left unmatched. This CDR3 spans 15 amino acids. This CDR3 is CASSLTSGGTDTQYF. CDR3 in DNA: TGCGCCAGCAGTCTGACTAGCGGGGGCACAGATACGCAGTATTTT.

The chain carries TRBV28 and TRBJ2-3, with 12 bases aligning to TRBD2. V trimming: 3 bases; J trimming: 2 bases; junction bases outside the gene matches: 9. Per the germline V gene, CDR1 is MDHEN and CDR2 is SYDVKM. The CDR3 has 18 residues. CDR3 coding DNA: TGTGCCAGCAGTTTGGGGCTAGCGGGAGGGACCAACACAGATACGCAGTATTTT. Translated, it gives CASSLGLAGGTNTDTQYF.

This chain joins TRBV30 and TRBJ2-1; TRBD2 aligns across 7 bases. The length of the CDR3 is 14 residues. Trimming removed 2 bases from V and 4 bases from J; junction bases left unmatched: 5. Germline loops: CDR1 GTSNPN, CDR2 SVGIG (reference sequence). Written as DNA, the CDR3 is TGTGCCTGGAGTATCGGGACTACTTACAATGAGCAGTTCTTC. Its translation: CAWSIGTTYNEQFF.

The chain carries TRBV11-2 and TRBJ2-1, with 7 bases that match TRBD2. The CDR3 runs to 15 residues. Trimming removed 5 bases from V and 3 bases from J; junction bases left unmatched: 7. Germline CDR1 reads SGHAT; CDR2 reads FQNNGV. CDR3 residues: CASSLLSGNYNEQFF. In DNA, the CDR3 is TGTGCCAGCAGCCTTCTCAGCGGGAACTACAATGAGCAGTTCTTC.

V and J are TRBV18 and TRBJ2-7; 10 positions match TRBD1. The CDR3 totals 15 residues. V trimming: 3 bases; J trimming: 5 bases; junction bases outside the gene matches: 7. CDR1 and CDR2 (germline): KGHSH, LQKENI. This CDR3 is CASSPDRGRDHEQYF. As DNA, the CDR3 is TGTGCCAGCTCACCTGACAGGGGGCGAGACCACGAGCAGTACTTC. Full variable domain (missing parts from reference TRBV18 and TRBJ2-7): NAGVMQNPRHLVRRRGQEARLRCSPMKGHSHVYWYRQLPEEGLKFMVYLQKENIIDESGMPKERFSAEFPKEGPSILRIQQVVRGDSAAYFCASSPDRGRDHEQYFGPGTRLTVT.

This sequence joins TRBV18 and TRBJ1-1; D is uncertain. V was shortened by 5 bases and J by 2 bases, with 9 bases between the two germline ends. Germline loops: CDR1 KGHSH, CDR2 LQKENI. The CDR3 is 13 amino acids. CDR3 coding DNA: TGTGCCAGCTCAGTAGGGAGAAACACTGAAGCTTTCTTT. Amino acids: CASSVGRNTEAFF.

This chain uses TRBV12-2 with TRBJ2-1; TRBD2, the table's D call, lacks a check against the DNA. TRBV12-2 has pseudogene status. This CDR3 has 16 residues. CDR3 amino acids: CASRLRLAGSYNEQFF. Written as DNA, the CDR3 is TGTGCAAGTCGCCTTAGACTAGCGGGCTCCTACAATGAGCAGTTCTTC.

This rearrangement joins TRBV18 to TRBJ1-4; TRBD1 is a possible D gene (5 bases). This CDR3 is built from 16 residues. The V gene lost 3 bases and the J gene lost 3 bases, with 14 bases spanning the gap. Germline CDR1 is KGHSH and CDR2 is LQKENI. The CDR3 loop reads CASSPRSEGPNEKLFF. As DNA, the CDR3 is TGTGCCAGCTCACCGAGGTCGGAGGGACCTAATGAAAAACTGTTTTTT.

This rearrangement joins TRBV5-1 to TRBJ2-3, with 7 bases matching TRBD1. CDR1 is SGHRS, CDR2 YFSETQ, per germline. With 0 bases clipped from V and 2 bases from J, the junction kept 6 bases outside the gene matches. The CDR3 is 16 amino acids. The DNA of the CDR3 is TGCGCCAGCAGCTTGGTAAGGGGGCGATACACAGATACGCAGTATTTT. It translates to CASSLVRGRYTDTQYF.

This sequence joins TRBV7-8 and TRBJ2-7; D is unclear. V was trimmed by 1 base and J by 3 bases, leaving 13 bases between them. There are 15 residues in the CDR3. Germline V lookup: CDR1 SGHVS, CDR2 FQNEAQ. The CDR3 DNA sequence: TGTGCCAGCAGCTTAGGTGTCGCCCGCGACTACGAGCAGTACTTC. Protein product: CASSLGVARDYEQYF.

This chain links TRBV4-1 with TRBJ2-5; 9 bases match TRBD2. The J call is uncertain, as TRBJ2-7 better fits the DNA end. In germline, CDR1 is MGHRA, CDR2 YSYEKL. The CDR3 sequence is 22 residues long. The CDR3 DNA follows: TGCGCCAGCAGCCAAGACTCACGTCCGCTTGTCCCGGGACTAGCCCTCTCCTACGAGCAGTACTTC. Protein sequence: CASSQDSRPLVPGLALSYEQYF.

This sequence joins TRBV4-1 and TRBJ2-7; 8 positions match TRBD2. The J segment lost 12 bases and the V segment lost 0 bases, leaving 7 bases of the junction unmatched. CDR1 is MGHRA, CDR2 YSYEKL, per germline. The CDR3 has 13 amino acids. CDR3 nucleotide sequence: TGCGCCAGCAGCCAAGAGCCTGGGACTAGTCCGTACTTC. It codes for CASSQEPGTSPYF.

The chain recombines TRBV2 with TRBJ2-7, with 11 bases aligning to TRBD1. J gave up 5 bases and V 6 bases, and 0 bases lay outside the gene matches. The CDR3 spans 12 residues. Per the germline V gene, CDR1 is SNHLY and CDR2 is FYNNEI. CDR3 loop: CASRGQGDEQYF. In DNA, the CDR3 is TGTGCCAGCAGGGGACAGGGGGACGAGCAGTACTTC.

V and J are TRBV19 and TRBJ2-5; 8 nucleotides line up with TRBD1. The J call may not be correct, given that the DNA end is closer to TRBJ2-7. Germline-derived CDR1 and CDR2 are LNHDA and SQIVND (reference sequence). The CDR3 contains 14 residues. CDR3 sequence (DNA): TGTGCCAGTAGCCGGGACAGGAGTTGGCCCGAGCAGTACTTC. It is translated as CASSRDRSWPEQYF.